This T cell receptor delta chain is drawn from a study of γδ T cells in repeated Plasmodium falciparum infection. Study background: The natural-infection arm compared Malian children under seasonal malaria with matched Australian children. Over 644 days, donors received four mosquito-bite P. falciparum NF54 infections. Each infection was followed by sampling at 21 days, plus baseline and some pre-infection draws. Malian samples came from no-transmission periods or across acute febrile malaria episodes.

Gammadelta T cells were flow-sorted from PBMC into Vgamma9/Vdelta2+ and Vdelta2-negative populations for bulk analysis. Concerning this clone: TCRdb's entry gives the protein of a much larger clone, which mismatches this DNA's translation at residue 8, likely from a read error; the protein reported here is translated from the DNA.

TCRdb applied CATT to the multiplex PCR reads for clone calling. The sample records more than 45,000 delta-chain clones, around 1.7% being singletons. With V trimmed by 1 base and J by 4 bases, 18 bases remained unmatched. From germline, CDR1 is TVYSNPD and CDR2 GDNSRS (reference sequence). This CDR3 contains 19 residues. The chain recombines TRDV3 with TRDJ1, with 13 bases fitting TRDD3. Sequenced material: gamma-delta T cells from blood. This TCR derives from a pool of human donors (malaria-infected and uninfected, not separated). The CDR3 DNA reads TGTGCCTTTATTCCTACCCTCCACTGGGGGATACGCAGGCTCGATAAACTCATCTTT. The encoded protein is CAFIPTLHWGIRRLDKLIF. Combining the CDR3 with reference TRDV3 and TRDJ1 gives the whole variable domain CDKVTQSSPDQTVASGSEVVLLCTYDTVYSNPDLFWYRIRPDYSFQFVFYGDNSRSEGADFTQGRFSVKHILTQKAFHLVISPVRTEDSATYYCAFIPTLHWGIRRLDKLIFGKGTRVTVEP.